The rows below give T cell receptor beta chains drawn from one sample of a study of T cells in Graves' hyperthyroidism and ophthalmopathy. TCRdb passed the multiplex PCR reads through MiXCR, listing each CDR3 protein once. Seen here are under 550,000 distinct CDR3 sequences, roughly an eighth observed once, and the top ten hold 5% to 6%. The material sequenced was blood. These receptors were obtained from a woman aged 18-29 years with Graves' hyperthyroidism. The CDR3 runs from the conserved cysteine through the conserved F or W. The order of the fields is CDR3 protein, CDR3 DNA, clone size, D gene, V gene, CDR3 length, J gene. The D gene is left open where the match is weak. The size field is filled for only some rows; it gives once, few, many or a size class.

CDR3 protein: CASSLTQPGQRHGYTF
CDR3 DNA: TGTGCCAGCAGTTTAACCCAGCCGGGACAGAGACATGGCTACACCTTC
clone size: many
D gene: TRBD1
V gene: TRBV28
CDR3 length: 16
J gene: TRBJ1-2

CDR3 protein: CASSFNKGSGSTDTQYF
CDR3 DNA: TGTGCCAGCAGCTTCAACAAGGGCAGCGGGAGTACAGATACGCAGTATTTT
clone size: many
D gene: TRBD2
V gene: TRBV7-3
CDR3 length: 17
J gene: TRBJ2-3

CDR3 protein: CSASLHRGLSYEQYF
CDR3 DNA: TGCAGTGCTAGCTTACACAGGGGGCTCTCCTACGAGCAGTACTTC
clone size: few
D gene: TRBD1
V gene: TRBV20-1
CDR3 length: 15
J gene: TRBJ2-7

CDR3 protein: CSARDRRGNQPQHF
CDR3 DNA: TGCAGTGCTAGAGATAGGAGGGGCAATCAGCCCCAGCATTTT
clone size: few
D gene: -
V gene: TRBV20-1
CDR3 length: 14
J gene: TRBJ1-5

CDR3 protein: CASSHFAVNTEAFF
CDR3 DNA: TGTGCCAGCAGCCACTTCGCAGTGAACACTGAAGCTTTCTTT
clone size: many
D gene: -
V gene: TRBV11-2
CDR3 length: 14
J gene: TRBJ1-1

CDR3 protein: CASSLALGETQYF
CDR3 DNA: TGCGCCAGCAGCTTGGCGCTTGGGGAGACCCAGTACTTC
clone size: few
D gene: -
V gene: TRBV5-1
CDR3 length: 13
J gene: TRBJ2-5

CDR3 protein: CSARDRVQETQYF
CDR3 DNA: TGCAGTGCTAGGGACAGGGTACAAGAGACCCAGTACTTC
clone size: many
D gene: TRBD1
V gene: TRBV20-1
CDR3 length: 13
J gene: TRBJ2-5

CDR3 protein: CASSHREGDTQYF
CDR3 DNA: TGTGCCAGCAGTCACCGAGAAGGAGATACGCAGTATTTT
clone size: many
D gene: -
V gene: TRBV28
CDR3 length: 13
J gene: TRBJ2-3

CDR3 protein: CASRPPDRAESPLHF
CDR3 DNA: TGTGCCAGCAGACCCCCTGACAGGGCAGAGTCACCCCTCCACTTT
clone size: -
D gene: TRBD1
V gene: TRBV7-9
CDR3 length: 15
J gene: TRBJ1-6

CDR3 protein: CASSAQGTTLSYGYTF
CDR3 DNA: TGTGCCAGCAGCGCACAGGGAACCACCTTGAGCTATGGCTACACCTTC
clone size: -
D gene: -
V gene: TRBV3-1
CDR3 length: 16
J gene: TRBJ1-2

CDR3 protein: CASSLDAGEYEQYF
CDR3 DNA: TGCGCCAGCAGCTTGGACGCAGGGGAGTACGAGCAGTACTTC
clone size: many
D gene: -
V gene: TRBV5-1
CDR3 length: 14
J gene: TRBJ2-7

CDR3 protein: CASSPKVDKSSYEQYF
CDR3 DNA: TGCGCCAGCAGCCCAAAAGTGGACAAGAGCTCCTACGAGCAGTACTTC
clone size: many
D gene: -
V gene: TRBV5-1
CDR3 length: 16
J gene: TRBJ2-7

CDR3 protein: CASTLTGRPGNTIYF
CDR3 DNA: TGTGCCAGCACTTTGACAGGGCGACCTGGAAACACCATATATTTT
clone size: many
D gene: TRBD1
V gene: TRBV12-3/TRBV12-4
CDR3 length: 15
J gene: TRBJ1-3

CDR3 protein: CASSPRAEGEQFF
CDR3 DNA: TGTGCCAGCAGCCCGCGAGCTGAGGGTGAGCAGTTCTTC
clone size: few
D gene: -
V gene: TRBV5-8
CDR3 length: 13
J gene: TRBJ2-1

CDR3 protein: CATRTYDQETQYF
CDR3 DNA: TGTGCCACCCGGACGTACGACCAAGAGACCCAGTACTTC
clone size: many
D gene: -
V gene: TRBV6-1
CDR3 length: 13
J gene: TRBJ2-5

CDR3 protein: CAWSNRGRITEAFF
CDR3 DNA: TGTGCCTGGAGTAACCGGGGGCGCATCACTGAAGCTTTCTTT
clone size: many
D gene: -
V gene: TRBV30
CDR3 length: 14
J gene: TRBJ1-1